This T cell receptor beta chain is drawn from a study of lymphopenia after photon versus proton radiotherapy. Overall study findings and caveats: Oligoclonal CD8+ Temra expansion after nadir drove photon patients' diversity drop. In patients who died, overall survival fell as post-nadir TCR diversity dropped more.

V was trimmed by 5 bases and J by 1 base, leaving 8 bases between them. In germline, CDR1 is SEHNR, CDR2 FQNEAQ (reference sequence). This CDR3 is 14 amino acids long. Only in-frame clones appear in the TCRdb table, and some are missing; sequencing was by immunoSEQ multiplex PCR. Of more than 45,000 clones listed, roughly nine tenths are singletons. With regard to this clone: Antigen unknown.

This specimen was peripheral blood, taken from a patient treated with photon-based radiotherapy. The sequence derives from a middle-aged woman with cholangiocarcinoma. V usage is TRBV7-9 and J usage is TRBJ2-2; the D gene is possibly TRBD1 (6 bases). Here the CDR3 DNA reads TGTGCCAGCAGCCAGGACAGGAACACCGGGGAGCTGTTTTTT. Amino acids: CASSQDRNTGELFF.